Listed below are T cell receptor beta chains from one sample, sequenced in a study of identical twins. TCRdb analysed the 5' RACE reads with MiXCR anew, one entry per CDR3 protein. The sample carries about 720,000 distinct CDR3 sequences, roughly 20% recorded once. The same sample was also used in a study of T cells expressing NK-cell markers.

Sequenced: PBMCs. Receptors originate from a woman aged 18-35 years in good health. CDR3s include the opening cysteine and the closing phenylalanine or tryptophan. A D gene is named only where the DNA matches it firmly. For some rows the clone size is stated as once, few or many, or as a class when expanded; others skip it.

TRBV29-1	TRBD1	TRBJ1-1	many	14	CSVAPGQGFTEAFF	TGCAGCGTAGCCCCGGGACAGGGGTTCACTGAAGCTTTCTTT
TRBV20-1	-	TRBJ2-7	-	13	CSATSDSGYEQYF	TGCAGTGCTACTTCGGACTCGGGCTACGAGCAGTACTTC
TRBV7-2	-	TRBJ2-3	few	14	CASSFVSRTDTQYF	TGTGCCAGCAGCTTCGTTTCGAGGACAGATACGCAGTATTTT
TRBV4-2	-	TRBJ2-5	-	17	CASSHSGDGGSKETQYF	TGTGCCAGCAGCCATTCGGGAGATGGGGGGTCTAAAGAGACCCAGTACTTC
TRBV27	TRBD1	TRBJ1-4	-	16	CASSPLPGQGYEKLFF	TGTGCCAGCAGCCCTCTTCCGGGACAGGGGTATGAAAAACTGTTTTTT
TRBV10-3	TRBD1	TRBJ2-1	-	15	CAIRAGTGGMNEQFF	TGTGCCATCAGGGCCGGGACAGGGGGCATGAATGAGCAGTTCTTC
TRBV28	TRBD2	TRBJ2-1	-	14	CASSLAPTSTEQFF	TGTGCCAGCAGTTTAGCCCCGACTAGCACTGAGCAGTTCTTC
TRBV7-8	TRBD2	TRBJ2-3	-	15	CASSSGLALTDTQYF	TGTGCCAGCAGCTCTGGACTAGCGCTCACAGATACGCAGTATTTT
TRBV20-1	-	TRBJ2-7	few	14	CSAAHQTGHYEQYF	TGCAGTGCAGCGCACCAAACAGGACACTACGAGCAGTACTTC
TRBV7-2	TRBD1	TRBJ2-7	-	15	CASSLVTGGSHEQYF	TGTGCCAGCAGCTTAGTCACAGGGGGCTCCCACGAGCAGTACTTC
TRBV15	-	TRBJ2-1	-	15	CATSRPPALFNEQFF	TGTGCCACCAGCAGACCCCCCGCACTTTTCAATGAGCAGTTCTTC
TRBV5-1	-	TRBJ2-7	-	14	CASSYGVVAYEQYF	TGCGCCAGCAGCTACGGAGTAGTCGCCTACGAGCAGTACTTC
TRBV9	-	TRBJ1-1	-	16	CASSVAETAMNTEAFF	TGTGCCAGCAGCGTAGCGGAGACGGCGATGAACACTGAAGCTTTCTTT
TRBV12-3/TRBV12-4	-	TRBJ1-5	few	14	CASSPGRNNQPQHF	TGTGCCAGCAGTCCCGGACGGAACAATCAGCCCCAGCATTTT
TRBV11-3	-	TRBJ1-2	many	15	CASSPRTRHNYGYTF	TGTGCCAGCAGCCCTCGGACAAGGCACAACTATGGCTACACCTTC
TRBV20-1	TRBD1	TRBJ2-7	-	15	CSAGARDRGLYEQYF	TGCAGTGCTGGGGCCCGGGACAGGGGGCTGTACGAGCAGTACTTC
TRBV29-1	-	TRBJ2-7	many	11	CSVEGPYEQYF	TGCAGCGTTGAAGGCCCCTACGAGCAGTACTTC
TRBV10-3	TRBD1	TRBJ2-1	few	14	CAIMGGQGDNEQFF	TGTGCCATCATGGGGGGACAGGGCGACAATGAGCAGTTCTTC